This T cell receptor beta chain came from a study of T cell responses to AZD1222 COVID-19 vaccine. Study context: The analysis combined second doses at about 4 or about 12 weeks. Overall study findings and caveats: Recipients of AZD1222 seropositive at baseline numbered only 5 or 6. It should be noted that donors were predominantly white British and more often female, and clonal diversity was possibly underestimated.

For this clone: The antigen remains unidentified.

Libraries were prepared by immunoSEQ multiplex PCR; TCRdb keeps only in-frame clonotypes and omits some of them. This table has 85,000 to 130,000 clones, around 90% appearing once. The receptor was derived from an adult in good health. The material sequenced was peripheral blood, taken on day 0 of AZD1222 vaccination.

The CDR3 protein is CASSSGRNSYEQYF. CDR3 nucleotides: TGTGCCAGCAGTTCCGGCCGGAACTCCTACGAGCAGTACTTC. This sequence joins TRBV6-5 and TRBJ2-7, with no clear D. V dropped 4 bases and J dropped 0 bases, with 10 bases sitting between them. Germline assignment: CDR1 MNHEY and CDR2 SVGAGI. The CDR3 sequence is 14 residues long.